This T cell receptor (beta chain) was recovered during a study of cytomegalovirus exposure and HLA in healthy donors. The study ran its PCR with 60 Vbeta and 13 Jbeta primers. The method was immunoSEQ multiplex PCR; TCRdb's version includes in-frame clones alone and lacks a portion of them. The sample consists of more than 110,000 clones, around 79% of them appearing once. Trimming cost V 3 bases and J 5 bases, with 10 bases left between them. CDR3 length equals 14 residues. Per germline, CDR1 PRHDT and CDR2 FYEKMQ (reference sequence). This clone was seen repeatedly, ten times or more. Sequencing was done on a sample of PBMCs. This chain links TRBV13 with TRBJ1-4; D perhaps matches TRBD1 (5 bases). The sequence came from a female donor in good health and CMV-seronegative. The CDR3 spells CASSFRQPNEKLFF. CDR3 in DNA: TGTGCCAGCAGCTTCCGACAGCCGAATGAAAAACTGTTTTTT.